This note documents a single T cell receptor beta chain sequence. Its antigen is currently unknown. CDR1 SEHNR and CDR2 FQNEAQ come from the germline V gene (reference sequence). J gave up 9 bases and V 5 bases, and 8 bases lay outside the gene matches. This CDR3 has 15 residues. The entry originates in a study of OX40 agonist ivuxolimab in advanced cancers. Broader study findings: The mean number of expanded clones was higher in CD8+ T cells than in CD4+. By week 6 at 0.1 to 3.0 mg/kg, blood CD4+ and CD8+ T cells had expanded clonally.

Only in-frame clones appear in the TCRdb table, and some are missing; sequencing was by immunoSEQ multiplex PCR. The sample carries 70,000 to 95,000 clones, approximately 95% recorded once. The source of this sequence is an adult with an advanced solid tumor such as melanoma, head and neck, liver or kidney cancer. J is TRBJ2-1 and V is TRBV7-9, with 12 bases lining up with TRBD1. The sequencing used CD4+ or CD8+ T cells sorted from blood, collected in a trial of the OX40 agonist ivuxolimab. The DNA of the CDR3 is TGTGCCAGCAGCCATAGGGGACAGGGGGCGAGTGAGCAGTTCTTC. Protein product: CASSHRGQGASEQFF.